These T cell receptor beta chains were read from a single sample in a study of shared clonotypes between healthy human individuals. Assay used: immunoSEQ multiplex PCR; TCRdb lists only in-frame clones, some missing. Of some 630,000 clones listed, around 72% are singletons. The sample taken for sequencing was memory CD4+ T cells sorted from blood. These receptors were taken from a woman between 25 and 40 years old in good health. Each CDR3 is given with its conserved first and last residue. Each record gives: clone size, V gene, J gene, D gene, CDR3 protein, CDR3 DNA. D genes are given only for firm matches. Rows give clone size only sometimes, using once, few, many, or a class for an expanded clone.

>many|TRBV11-2|TRBJ1-1|-
CASSLSIMNTEAFF
TGTGCCAGCAGCTTATCTATAATGAACACTGAAGCTTTCTTT
>-|TRBV5-1|TRBJ2-7|TRBD2
CASSRGLAAYEQYF
TGCGCCAGCAGCAGAGGACTAGCGGCCTACGAGCAGTACTTC
>-|TRBV29-1|TRBJ2-5|-
CSVEFWTEETQYF
TGCAGCGTTGAATTTTGGACCGAAGAGACCCAGTACTTC
>few|TRBV11-2|TRBJ2-2|TRBD2
CASSLVKLAGDTGELFF
TGTGCCAGCAGCTTAGTGAAGCTAGCGGGAGACACCGGGGAGCTGTTTTTT
>-|TRBV18|TRBJ2-3|-
CASSPQGTDTQYF
TGTGCCAGCTCACCCCAAGGAACAGATACGCAGTATTTT
>-|TRBV10-2|TRBJ2-7|-
CASSDSVSVYEQYF
TGCGCCAGCAGTGATTCTGTTAGTGTATACGAGCAGTACTTC
>-|TRBV15|TRBJ2-7|-
CATSRDRPDSYEQYF
TGTGCCACCAGCAGAGATCGACCGGACTCCTACGAGCAGTACTTC
>-|TRBV6-5|TRBJ1-5|-
CASSWSRGGSNQPQHF
TGTGCCAGCAGTTGGTCTAGGGGAGGAAGCAATCAGCCCCAGCATTTT
>-|TRBV19|TRBJ2-1|-
CASSIRSGEQFF
TGTGCCAGTAGTATCCGGTCGGGTGAGCAGTTCTTC
>-|TRBV19|TRBJ2-5|-
CASRALNSHQETQYF
TGTGCCAGTAGGGCCTTGAACAGCCACCAAGAGACCCAGTACTTC
>-|TRBV5-1|TRBJ2-1|TRBD2
CASSFDSGKGEQFF
TGCGCCAGCAGCTTTGATAGCGGGAAGGGTGAGCAGTTCTTC
>-|TRBV5-1|TRBJ2-7|-
CASSPNPGQFEQYF
TGCGCCAGCAGCCCTAATCCCGGACAGTTCGAGCAGTACTTC